This TCR beta chain was recorded in a study of CD4 T cells in relation to SARS-CoV-2 and coronaviruses. Study at large: After 10 days of antigen culture, PBMC TCR beta CDR3s were sequenced. No peptide or an HIV-1 Nef peptide pool served as negative control.

Before the COVID-19 pandemic, during about 2011-2019, CD4+ T cells were taken from unexposed donors. CD4+ T cells were isolated from the cells after less than 13 days of culture. The germline V and J ends were trimmed by 3 bases and 6 bases, with 15 bases remaining between them. From germline, CDR1 is MDHEN and CDR2 SYDVKM. CDR3 size: 15 residues. Sequenced by immunoSEQ multiplex PCR; TCRdb stores in-frame clones only, minus some. The sample holds about 12,000 clones, 69% seen once. This clone has more than one count but fewer than ten. Antigen specificity is unknown. The receptor comes from a human donor in good health. Specimen: CD4+ T cells from PBMCs, cultured in vitro. The genes are TRBV28 and TRBJ1-5, with D perhaps TRBD1 (5 bases). CDR3 bases: TGTGCCAGCAGTTTCGGTAGGGGCTGGGGTCAGCCCCAGCATTTT. Its translation is CASSFGRGWGQPQHF.